The clone carrying this TCR beta chain came up many times. No antigen is known for it. Template material for amplifying TCR beta CDR3 regions consisted of RNA transcripts. TCR CDR3 underwent first-round RT-PCR with the HTBI primer set. TCRdb re-derived calls from the multiplex PCR reads in MiXCR, one entry per CDR3 protein. The table lists hundreds of thousands of distinct CDR3 sequences, around 15% of them singletons. Lactation, pregnancy, other autoimmune disease or uncontrolled infection led to exclusion of patients. Fresh 10 ml peripheral blood yielded PBMCs. This sample was included in a study of T cells in Graves' hyperthyroidism and ophthalmopathy. At the level of the study: At the time of initial diagnosis and before any treatment, peripheral blood was collected. Study-level points and caveats: Blood samples included most of the expanded thyroid clonotypes exceeding 0.001.

CDR3 length: 15 residues. Germline CDR1 and CDR2: MGHDK and SYGVNS. J gave up 1 base and V 1 base, and 3 bases lay outside the gene matches. This receptor was obtained from a woman in her thirties or forties with Graves' ophthalmopathy. The sequencing input was blood. The rearrangement joins TRBV25-1 to TRBJ1-2; 7 bases match TRBD1. CDR3 sequence reads: CASSESTGINYGYTF. For the CDR3, the DNA is TGTGCCAGCAGTGAATCGACAGGGATTAACTATGGCTACACCTTC.